The next 29 T cell receptor beta chains were all read from a single sample in a study of blood T cell repertoires in COVID-19 (dated by TCRdb to the early 2020s). The library was produced with the immunoSEQ multiplex PCR assay. The source is immuneACCESS, and TCRdb retained only in-frame sequences with V and J called. Part of the clones is not carried over; for the studies checked, unresolved V genes explain less than half of this, and the remainder is unexplained. The table for this sample lists about 160,000 clones; around 87% of them were counted only once. The top ten constitute 13% of the sample. Sequences were obtained from peripheral blood. The receptors originated from a man between 18 and 35 years old with COVID-19, enrolled during active disease.

The chain has TRBV7-9 and TRBJ2-7, with 9 bases matching TRBD1. Germline V CDR1 and CDR2: SEHNR, FQNEAQ (reference sequence). The CDR3 length is 15 residues. Trimming at V came to 4 bases and at J to 0 bases, leaving 4 bases not matched to a gene. The CDR3 sequence is CASSSTTGGSYEQYF. The CDR3 region has the DNA TGTGCCAGCAGCTCGACGACAGGGGGCTCCTACGAGCAGTACTTC.

This clone occurred many times. V and J are TRBV7-2 and TRBJ2-1; no firm D call. Looked up from germline, CDR1 is SGHTA and CDR2 is FQGNSA. The ends were cut back, 3 bases at V and 0 bases at J, with 9 bases in the middle. CDR3 length: 15 residues. CDR3 protein: CASSLSWSSYNEQFF. DNA for the CDR3: TGTGCCAGCAGCTTGAGCTGGAGCTCCTACAATGAGCAGTTCTTC. Together with reference TRBV7-2 and TRBJ2-1, the CDR3 gives the full variable domain: GAGVSQSPSNKVTEKGKDVELRCDPISGHTALYWYRQSLGQGLEFLIYFQGNSAPDKSGLPSDRFSAERTGGSVSTLTIQRTQQEDSAVYLCASSLSWSSYNEQFFGPGTRLTVL.

The chain employs TRBV7-3 and TRBJ2-7; 9 bases fit TRBD1. CDR1 and CDR2 from the germline V gene are SGHTA and FQGTGA. CDR3 length: 14 residues. V shed 5 bases, J shed 1 base, and the junction held 3 bases outside the gene matches. The CDR3 loop is CASSQGQGSYEQYF. In DNA, the CDR3 is TGTGCCAGCAGCCAAGGACAGGGGTCCTACGAGCAGTACTTC.

V gene TRBV7-2 combines with J gene TRBJ2-7, with a possible D match to TRBD1 (5 bases). Deletions cut 2 bases from V and 4 bases from J, with 15 bases between. The CDR3 loop spans 15 amino acids. From germline, CDR1 is SGHTA and CDR2 FQGNSA. CDR3 nucleotide sequence: TGTGCCAGCAGCTTACATCCCCCAGGGCTTTACGAGCAGTACTTC. It translates to CASSLHPPGLYEQYF.

This sequence joins TRBV6-2 or TRBV6-3 and TRBJ2-1; TRBD1 matches at 9 bases. The trim removed 1 base at V and 9 bases at J, leaving 4 bases unmatched. The CDR3 contains 14 residues. Germline V CDR1 and CDR2: MNHEY, SVGEGT. The CDR3 DNA follows: TGTGCCAGCAGTTACTTAGGACAGGGGAGTGAGCAGTTCTTC. This encodes CASSYLGQGSEQFF.

The gene calls are TRBV6-5 and TRBJ2-2; 7 nucleotides line up with TRBD2. Germline CDR1 and CDR2: MNHEY and SVGAGI. V lost 6 bases and J lost 7; bases outside the gene matches: 8. There are 14 residues in the CDR3. CDR3 DNA: TGTGCCAGCAGACTTCTAGCGGCCGGCGGGGAGCTGTTTTTT. It yields the protein CASRLLAAGGELFF.

The V call is TRBV5-4, the J call TRBJ2-1; TRBD2 agrees at 14 bases. The CDR3 is 16 amino acids. CDR1 and CDR2 from the germline V gene are SGHNT and YYREEE (reference sequence). The V segment lost 0 bases and the J segment 15 bases; nucleotides outside the gene matches: 11. The CDR3 spells CASSLVGLAGALRLFF. The DNA for the CDR3 is TGTGCCAGCAGCTTGGTGGGACTAGCGGGAGCACTTCGTCTGTTCTTC.

This chain links TRBV5-1 with TRBJ2-2; 9 nucleotides align to TRBD1. Germline CDR1 SGHRS, CDR2 YFSETQ. V lost 3 bases to trimming and J lost 5 bases; unmatched junction nucleotides: 5. The CDR3 has 15 amino acids. The CDR3 here is CASSSGQGTTGELFF. The CDR3 DNA reads TGCGCCAGCAGCTCCGGACAGGGGACAACCGGGGAGCTGTTTTTT.

V and J are TRBV10-3 and TRBJ2-3; TRBD1 agrees at 7 bases. This CDR3 spans 17 amino acids. The germline V gene has CDR1 ENHRY and CDR2 SYGVKD. Trimming cost V 3 bases and J 2 bases; bases outside gene matches: 11. The CDR3 DNA sequence: TGTGCCATCAGTGATATTCCCGGGACAGTCCTCACAGATACGCAGTATTTT. The encoded protein is CAISDIPGTVLTDTQYF.

The table lists this clone with a few counts. V gene TRBV5-1 combines with J gene TRBJ2-7, with 7 bases identical to TRBD1. Looked up from germline, CDR1 is SGHRS and CDR2 is YFSETQ. The CDR3 contains 13 residues. V was pared by 5 bases and J by 3 bases, with 5 bases of the junction left unmatched. The CDR3 protein is CASRHGTDYEQYF. In DNA, the CDR3 is TGCGCCAGCAGACACGGGACAGACTACGAGCAGTACTTC.

The rearrangement joins TRBV12-5 to TRBJ1-2; possible D gene TRBD1, 6 bases. The germline V gene has CDR1 LGHNT and CDR2 FRNRAP. The V gene lost 1 base and the J gene lost 4 bases, with 13 bases spanning the gap. The CDR3 covers 15 residues. CDR3 sequence reads: CASGLANGQTYGYTF. The CDR3 DNA is TGTGCTAGTGGTTTGGCCAACGGACAGACCTATGGCTACACCTTC.

The V and J genes are TRBV29-1 and TRBJ2-1; 10 positions match TRBD1. The V segment lost 5 bases and the J segment 4 bases; nucleotides outside the gene matches: 5. There are 14 residues in the CDR3. Looked up from germline, CDR1 is SQVTM and CDR2 is ANQGSEA. CDR3 sequence reads: CSVSGTGVYNEQFF. The CDR3 DNA is TGCAGCGTTTCAGGGACAGGGGTGTACAATGAGCAGTTCTTC.

The chain uses TRBV27 and TRBJ2-7, with D perhaps matching TRBD1 (6 bases). V gave up 3 bases and J gave up 6 bases, with 12 bases separating them. This CDR3 has 13 residues. Germline V CDR1 and CDR2: MNHEY, SMNVEV (reference sequence). The CDR3 coding sequence is TGTGCCAGCAGTTTTTATACAGGGTCCGAGCAGTACTTC. This encodes CASSFYTGSEQYF.

With regard to this clone: Its ends do not fully match the called genes, so a read error is possible. This chain connects TRBV20-1 to TRBJ1-4; 7 bases align to TRBD1. Germline V gene sequence: CDR1 DFQATT, CDR2 SNEGSKA (reference sequence). The CDR3 consists of 13 residues. The CDR3 loop reads CSASGRGRQKLLF. DNA of the CDR3: TGCAGTGCTAGTGGGAGGGGGCGGCAAAAACTGCTTTTT.

This clone has a single count. The chain has TRBV11-2 and TRBJ2-5, with D maybe TRBD1 (5 bases). The CDR3 is 15 residues long. The ends were cut back, 0 bases at V and 5 bases at J, with 13 bases in the middle. Per germline, CDR1 SGHAT and CDR2 FQNNGV. The CDR3 sequence is CASSLDSLGAETQYF. DNA for the CDR3: TGTGCCAGCAGCTTAGATAGTCTAGGGGCGGAGACCCAGTACTTC.

The chain couples TRBV27 to TRBJ2-1, with 8 bases lining up with TRBD1. This CDR3 has 15 residues. J lost 7 bases, V lost 3 bases, and 8 bases had no gene match. The germline V gene encodes CDR1 MNHEY and CDR2 SMNVEV (reference sequence). The chain's CDR3 is CASSFRQGFGNEQFF. The CDR3 DNA is TGTGCCAGCAGTTTTAGACAGGGGTTTGGGAATGAGCAGTTCTTC.

The V gene is TRBV19, the J gene TRBJ2-1; 9 nucleotides match TRBD2. This CDR3 is built from 16 residues. Germline V gene data show CDR1 as LNHDA and CDR2 as SQIVND (reference sequence). J gave up 2 bases and V 3 bases, and 5 bases lay outside the gene matches. Written as DNA, the CDR3 is TGTGCCAGTAGTATTTCCGGGACTAGCCCCTACAATGAGCAGTTCTTC. Amino acid sequence: CASSISGTSPYNEQFF. Looking up the rest from reference TRBV19 and TRBJ2-1 gives the full variable domain: DGGITQSPKYLFRKEGQNVTLSCEQNLNHDAMYWYRQDPGQGLRLIYYSQIVNDFQKGDIAEGYSVSREKKESFPLTVTSAQKNPTAFYLCASSISGTSPYNEQFFGPGTRLTVL.

The chain carries TRBV5-1 and TRBJ2-5; 9 nucleotides match TRBD1. The ends lost 4 bases at V and 2 bases at J; junction bases unmatched: 3. This CDR3 contains 14 residues. Germline CDR1 is SGHRS and CDR2 is YFSETQ. The CDR3 coding sequence is TGCGCCAGCAGCCCAGGACAGGGGCAAGAGACCCAGTACTTC. This encodes CASSPGQGQETQYF.

V is TRBV7-2 and J is TRBJ2-5, with D hard to call. CDR1 and CDR2 (germline): SGHTA, FQGNSA. The CDR3 is 12 amino acids. The germline V and J ends were trimmed by 4 bases and 7 bases, with 10 bases remaining between them. The CDR3, as DNA: TGTGCCAGCAGCTCGATTGCCGGGACCCAGTACTTC. Its protein is CASSSIAGTQYF. Looking up the rest from reference TRBV7-2 and TRBJ2-5 gives the full variable domain: GAGVSQSPSNKVTEKGKDVELRCDPISGHTALYWYRQSLGQGLEFLIYFQGNSAPDKSGLPSDRFSAERTGGSVSTLTIQRTQQEDSAVYLCASSSIAGTQYFGPGTRLLVL.

This clone was counted between two and nine times. The rearrangement links TRBV2 to TRBJ2-5; 13 nucleotides align to TRBD2. This CDR3 spans 17 amino acids. V trimming: 4 bases; J trimming: 1 base; junction bases outside the gene matches: 6. Germline V gene data show CDR1 as SNHLY and CDR2 as FYNNEI. In DNA form, the CDR3 reads TGTGCCAGCAGTGCCTCCGGACTAGCGGGAGCCCAAGAGACCCAGTACTTC. Its protein product is CASSASGLAGAQETQYF.

V and J are TRBV11-1 and TRBJ2-2, with 7 bases aligning to TRBD2. Per germline, CDR1 SGHAT and CDR2 FQDESV (reference sequence). The CDR3 covers 16 residues. The V segment lost 2 bases and the J segment 6 bases; nucleotides outside the gene matches: 9. The CDR3 DNA is TGTGCCAGCAGCTTAAGGAGGTCGGGAGGCGCCGGGGAGCTGTTTTTT. As protein: CASSLRRSGGAGELFF.

CDR3 loop: CASSAGTSHFDEQFF. CDR3 bases: TGCGCCAGCAGCGCCGGGACATCCCATTTCGATGAGCAGTTCTTC. The chain recombines TRBV4-3 with TRBJ2-1; perhaps TRBD1 as D (6 bases). The CDR3 consists of 15 residues. V shed 5 bases and J shed 8 bases, with 19 bases lying between them. Germline CDR1 is LGHNA and CDR2 is YSLEER.

The V gene is TRBV7-8, the J gene TRBJ1-2; weak D call: TRBD1 (6 bases). CDR3 length equals 13 residues. Germline-derived CDR1 and CDR2 are SGHVS and FQNEAQ. Trimming pared 3 bases from V and 4 bases from J, leaving 9 bases between. This CDR3 is CASSFDRIYGYTF. CDR3 coding DNA: TGTGCCAGCAGCTTCGACAGGATCTATGGCTACACCTTC.

V is TRBV3-1 (or the pseudogene TRBV3-2) and J is TRBJ2-1; 9 bases are shared with TRBD2. The V segment lost 1 base and the J segment 4 bases; nucleotides outside the gene matches: 5. This CDR3 contains 16 residues. Looked up from germline, CDR1 is LGHDT and CDR2 is YNNKEL (reference sequence). The DNA of the CDR3 is TGTGCCAGCAGCCAAGGGGCGGGAGGGCCGTACAATGAGCAGTTCTTC. Residues: CASSQGAGGPYNEQFF.

The rearrangement uses TRBV9 and TRBJ2-5, with D possibly TRBD2 on 7 matching bases. The CDR3 spans 14 residues. Germline V gives CDR1 SGDLS, CDR2 YYNGEE. Trimming removed 0 bases at V and 9 bases at J, with 15 bases between. The CDR3 is CASSVGGGHGPQYF. For the CDR3, the DNA is TGTGCCAGCAGCGTAGGGGGGGGGCACGGGCCCCAGTACTTC.

The V call is TRBV5-4, the J call TRBJ2-3, with 9 bases fitting TRBD2. With 1 base clipped from V and 4 bases from J, the junction kept 4 bases outside the gene matches. This CDR3 is 15 amino acids long. Germline CDR1 SGHNT, CDR2 YYREEE (reference sequence). The CDR3 DNA reads TGTGCCAGCAGCTTGAAGCGGGAGGAGGCAGATACGCAGTATTTT. Its translation: CASSLKREEADTQYF.

The V gene is TRBV4-2, the J gene TRBJ2-3; 10 bases are a match to TRBD2. The CDR3 has 17 amino acids. After removal of 0 bases from V and 6 bases from J, the junction contained 9 bases not matched to a gene. Germline CDR1 LGHNA, CDR2 YNFKEQ. DNA of the CDR3: TGTGCCAGCAGCCAAGACTGGTCTAGCGGGAGCCCCGATACGCAGTATTTT. As protein: CASSQDWSSGSPDTQYF.

DNA for the CDR3: TGTGCCAGCAGACAACAGGGTCGGGGCACTGAAGCTTTCTTT. As protein: CASRQQGRGTEAFF. The V gene is TRBV7-9, the J gene TRBJ1-1; D is possibly TRBD1 (6 bases). Trimming pared 6 bases from V and 4 bases from J, leaving 15 bases between. The CDR3 contains 14 residues. In germline, CDR1 is SEHNR, CDR2 FQNEAQ (reference sequence). Full variable domain (rest looked up from reference TRBV7-9 and TRBJ1-1): DTGVSQNPRHKITKRGQNVTFRCDPISEHNRLYWYRQTLGQGPEFLTYFQNEAQLEKSRLLSDRFSAERPKGSFSTLEIQRTEQGDSAMYLCASRQQGRGTEAFFGQGTRLTVV.

This clone was detected only once. The V and J genes are TRBV19 and TRBJ1-1; tentatively, D is TRBD1 (6 bases). The CDR3 covers 14 residues. The ends were cut back, 3 bases at V and 3 bases at J, with 11 bases in the middle. Germline V gives CDR1 LNHDA, CDR2 SQIVND (reference sequence). The CDR3 sequence is CASSIVTGDTEAFF. CDR3 sequence (DNA): TGTGCCAGTAGTATCGTGACAGGCGACACTGAAGCTTTCTTT. Complete variable domain (other parts from reference TRBV19 and TRBJ1-1): DGGITQSPKYLFRKEGQNVTLSCEQNLNHDAMYWYRQDPGQGLRLIYYSQIVNDFQKGDIAEGYSVSREKKESFPLTVTSAQKNPTAFYLCASSIVTGDTEAFFGQGTRLTVV.